The 19 T cell receptor beta chains in this list originate from one sample, sequenced in a study of molecular identifiers for immune sequencing clone quantification (dated by TCRdb to the late 2010s). The library was built by means of PCR. The sequencer was a NextSeq 500. In TCRdb, the public reads were trimmed at Q25 with fastp and aligned with MiXCR, with productive beta chains retained. Rows with one shared CDR3 protein collapse into an entry with the most common genes and DNA. The sample includes approximately 630,000 distinct CDR3 sequences, with around 25% observed a single time. Clones ranked in the top ten supply 0.75% to 0.8% of the sample. Sequencing was carried out using naive CD8+ T cells from blood, with Jurkat cell RNA spiked in. The cell subset or site label on this specimen signifies: FACS-sorted CD8+CD4-CCR7+CD45RA+ naive T cells. Receptor source: a human donor in good health. Some libraries in this study had Jurkat cell RNA spiked in.

Ten or more counts support this clonotype. The DNA of the CDR3 is TGCGCCAGCAGCCAAGAAAGGGACTCGCGCTACGAGCAGTACTTC. As protein: CASSQERDSRYEQYF. This chain joins TRBV4-3 and TRBJ2-7; weak D call: TRBD2 (6 bases). This CDR3 comprises 15 residues. Germline V gene sequence: CDR1 LGHNA, CDR2 YSLEER. Trimming cost V 0 bases and J 3 bases, with 12 bases left between them.

There are many counts of this clonotype. As DNA, the CDR3 is TGTGCCTCATCGACCGGGACCCAGTACTTC. This encodes CASSTGTQYF. The V gene is TRBV30, the J gene TRBJ2-5; D gene unclear. Germline CDR1 GTSNPN, CDR2 SVGIG (reference sequence). The CDR3 consists of 10 residues. The germline V and J ends were trimmed by 7 bases and 7 bases, with 10 bases remaining between them.

Comment on this clonotype: A much larger clone differs from this one at a single base, so this may be a read error. This likely comes from a read error, as the CDR3 has no conserved phenylalanine or tryptophan at its end. V usage is TRBV4-3 and J usage is TRBJ2-7, with 7 nucleotides matching TRBD2. Germline trimming cut 0 bases from V and 2 bases from J; bases unmatched to any gene: 4. The V gene's germline CDR1 is LGHNA and CDR2 YSLEER. The CDR3 has 15 amino acids. The CDR3: CASSQEWLAAYEQYL. CDR3 nucleotide sequence: TGCGCCAGCAGCCAAGAATGGCTAGCGGCCTACGAGCAGTACCTC.

This clonotype was counted many times. The V gene is TRBV7-9, the J gene TRBJ1-2; D is uncertain. V was trimmed by 2 bases and J by 5 bases, leaving 15 bases between them. Germline V lookup: CDR1 SEHNR, CDR2 FQNEAQ (reference sequence). The CDR3 runs 15 residues. The CDR3 nucleotides read TGTGCCAGCAGCTTAAGTAATACCCAGCGGTATGGCTACACCTTC. It specifies CASSLSNTQRYGYTF.

This clonotype has just a few counts. The rearrangement links TRBV3-1 to TRBJ2-7, with D possibly being TRBD2 (5 bases). The V end lost 4 bases, the J end lost 2 bases, and 12 bases lay between the germline ends. Germline lookup yields CDR1 LGHDT and CDR2 YNNKEL (reference sequence). The CDR3 loop spans 14 amino acids. The CDR3 bases are TGTGCCAGCAGCCCCCCAGCGGTCCCCTACGAGCAGTACTTC. This translates into CASSPPAVPYEQYF.

This clonotype was seen at least ten times. The genes are TRBV2 and TRBJ1-1; the D gene is possibly TRBD1 (6 bases). The CDR3 has 15 amino acids. The germline V gene has CDR1 SNHLY and CDR2 FYNNEI. V was trimmed by 3 bases and J by 4 bases, leaving 15 bases between them. For the CDR3, the DNA is TGTGCCAGCAGTGACCCCCGGGGGGCCGGCACTGAAGCTTTCTTT. Amino acids: CASSDPRGAGTEAFF.

The chain joins TRBV11-2 to TRBJ1-6; no definite D call. V was cut by 3 bases and J by 13 bases, with 16 bases left in between. The V gene's germline CDR1 is SGHAT and CDR2 FQNNGV. CDR3 length equals 14 residues. The CDR3 sequence: CASSFTDGRFPLHF. The CDR3 DNA sequence: TGTGCCAGCAGCTTCACGGACGGTCGTTTTCCCCTCCACTTT.

This clonotype was detected only a few times. The CDR3 loop reads CASSLALGTGYEQYF. CDR3 coding DNA: TGTGCCAGCAGCTTAGCGCTCGGGACAGGCTACGAGCAGTACTTC. The chain joins TRBV7-2 to TRBJ2-7; 8 bases align to TRBD1. The germline V gene encodes CDR1 SGHTA and CDR2 FQGNSA. The CDR3 is 15 residues long. Losses at the gene ends were 0 bases for V and 3 bases for J; bases not matched to a gene: 4. The full variable domain, its missing parts supplied by reference TRBV7-2 and TRBJ2-7, is GAGVSQSPSNKVTEKGKDVELRCDPISGHTALYWYRQSLGQGLEFLIYFQGNSAPDKSGLPSDRFSAERTGGSVSTLTIQRTQQEDSAVYLCASSLALGTGYEQYFGPGTRLTVT.

This clonotype has just a few counts. The chain joins TRBV4-1 to TRBJ2-5; tentatively, D is TRBD1 or TRBD2 (7 bases each). Looked up from germline, CDR1 is MGHRA and CDR2 is YSYEKL. The CDR3 contains 19 residues. The V gene lost 1 base and the J gene lost 2 bases, with 23 bases spanning the gap. CDR3: CASSQAPTGLGGTQETQYF. DNA of the CDR3: TGCGCCAGCAGCCAAGCCCCGACAGGGTTGGGAGGGACACAAGAGACCCAGTACTTC.

The sample holds a few counts of this clonotype. Since the CDR3 does not end with the conserved phenylalanine or tryptophan, this likely comes from a read error. The chain employs TRBV28 and TRBJ1-1; TRBD1 matches 7 bases. Germline trimming cut 4 bases from V and 5 bases from J; bases unmatched to any gene: 7. The CDR3 loop spans 14 amino acids. Germline values: CDR1 MDHEN, CDR2 SYDVKM. The CDR3 protein is CASSSGTEGTEAFL. The DNA for the CDR3 is TGTGCCAGCAGTTCGGGGACAGAGGGTACTGAAGCTTTCCTT.

In its sample, this clonotype was seen many times. The gene calls are TRBV30 and TRBJ2-7; TRBD2 matches 13 bases. There are 16 residues in the CDR3. Germline assignment: CDR1 GTSNPN and CDR2 SVGIG (reference sequence). The J segment lost 0 bases and the V segment lost 2 bases, leaving 4 bases of the junction unmatched. CDR3 protein: CAWSPGLAGSSYEQYF. CDR3 DNA: TGTGCCTGGAGTCCGGGACTAGCGGGAAGCTCCTACGAGCAGTACTTC. Drawing the rest from reference TRBV30 and TRBJ2-7, the complete variable domain is SQTIHQWPATLVQPVGSPLSLECTVEGTSNPNLYWYRQAAGRGLQLLFYSVGIGQISSEVPQNLSASRPQDRQFILSSKKLLLSDSGFYLCAWSPGLAGSSYEQYFGPGTRLTVT.

On this clonotype itself: A read error may explain this, as a much larger clone is one base away. This chain joins TRBV12-3 or TRBV12-4 and TRBJ2-5, with unresolved D. The CDR3 consists of 14 residues. The DNA for the CDR3 is TGTGCCAGCAGTTTTGGTACTCCACAAGAGACCCGGTACTTC. Its translation: CASSFGTPQETRYF.

The chain combines TRBV5-3 with TRBJ1-1; tentative D call: TRBD1 (6 bases). TRBV5-3 is reported as an ORF; its role is uncertain. The CDR3 covers 18 residues. V was cut by 9 bases and J by 0 bases, with 27 bases left in between. CDR3: CANSLARSGEGMNTEAFF. The CDR3 DNA is TGTGCCAACAGCTTAGCTAGGTCAGGGGAAGGAATGAACACTGAAGCTTTCTTT.

This clonotype was picked up many times. V gene TRBV28 combines with J gene TRBJ1-1; no reliable D call. The CDR3 extends over 13 amino acids. V gave up 6 bases and J gave up 2 bases, with 10 bases separating them. Per the germline V gene, CDR1 is MDHEN and CDR2 is SYDVKM. CDR3 region: CASRWRGNTEAFF. The CDR3 DNA reads TGTGCCAGCAGGTGGAGAGGTAACACTGAAGCTTTCTTT.

The rearrangement joins TRBV6-4 to TRBJ2-2; 8 bases line up with TRBD2. CDR1 and CDR2 (germline): MRHNA, SNTAGT. The CDR3 is 18 amino acids. The V segment lost 5 bases and the J segment 0 bases; nucleotides outside the gene matches: 11. In DNA, the CDR3 is TGTGCCAGCAGTACCGAGTTGCGGGAGGCCCCGAACACCGGGGAGCTGTTTTTT. It codes for CASSTELREAPNTGELFF.

Remarks on this clonotype: A much larger clone lies one base from this, so it may be a read error. The genes are TRBV28 and TRBJ1-4, with TRBD1 as a possible D gene (5 bases). The length of the CDR3 is 13 residues. The germline V gene encodes CDR1 MDHEN and CDR2 SYDVKM. The CDR3: CASGLTGQGKLFF. The CDR3 bases are TGTGCCAGCGGTTTAACAGGACAAGGAAAACTGTTTTTT.

Concerning this clonotype: The junction does not match germline at one end; this may be a read error. The chain couples TRBV7-9 to TRBJ1-1; D is unclear. The CDR3 extends over 13 amino acids. In germline, CDR1 is SEHNR, CDR2 FQNEAQ (reference sequence). This CDR3 is CAITFGENTEASF. DNA for the CDR3: TGTGCCATCACGTTCGGGGAAAACACTGAAGCTTCCTTT.

The rearrangement uses TRBV4-1 and TRBJ1-1; no firm D call. The CDR3 covers 13 residues. Trimming left V 1 base short and J 4 bases short, with 7 bases between. Germline CDR1 reads MGHRA; CDR2 reads YSYEKL. CDR3: CASSQGGSTEAFF. As DNA, the CDR3 is TGCGCCAGCAGCCAAGGAGGGTCCACTGAAGCTTTCTTT.

Of note for this clonotype: A much larger clone lies a single base off, so this may be a read error. The chain employs TRBV4-1 and TRBJ1-1; no reliable D call. Germline V lookup: CDR1 MGHRA, CDR2 YSYEKL. The CDR3 runs to 15 residues. The CDR3 sequence: CARSQVFPLNTEAFF. The CDR3 DNA follows: TGCGCCCGCAGCCAAGTTTTTCCGCTGAACACTGAAGCTTTCTTT.